Below are 13 T cell receptor beta chains sequenced from a single sample in a study of response to subunit inactivated influenza vaccine (dated by TCRdb to 2016 to 2019). Libraries were built with RT-PCR. The sequencer was an Illumina HiSeq 2500. Starting from the raw public reads, TCRdb applied fastp trimming at Q25, assembled clones with MiXCR and retained in-frame beta chains. For every CDR3 protein sequence, its rows merge into one entry that carries the most common genes and DNA. This sample gives approximately 680,000 distinct CDR3 sequences in total; 15% to 19% of them show up just once. 11% of the sample rests with the top ten. Here the sequenced sample was PBMCs from blood, taken 11 to 12 days after vaccination. The receptors were gathered from a man aged 50-60 years who received an inactivated influenza vaccine. Donor details come from another sample of the same person, matched by shared clones.

This clonotype was counted a few times. CDR3 DNA sequence: TGCAGCGGGGAAGGGGCGGGCACAGATACGCAGTATTTT. Protein product: CSGEGAGTDTQYF. The V gene is TRBV29-1, the J gene TRBJ2-3; tentatively, D is TRBD1 (5 bases). Trimming removed 7 bases from V and 1 base from J, with 12 bases in between. From germline, CDR1 is SQVTM and CDR2 ANQGSEA. This CDR3 contains 13 residues.

This clonotype appeared a few times. The chain has TRBV5-6 and TRBJ2-3; D unclear. CDR3 length equals 14 residues. Trimming shortened V by 0 bases and J by 2 bases, and 7 bases separated the two germline ends. Germline V lookup: CDR1 SGHDT, CDR2 YYEEEE. The chain's CDR3 is CASSLDSNTDTQYF. In DNA form, the CDR3 reads TGTGCCAGCAGCTTGGACAGCAACACAGATACGCAGTATTTT.

As DNA, the CDR3 is TGTGCCAGCAGCGTTCGACTAGCGGGGCGGGAGACCCAGTACTTC. Its protein is CASSVRLAGRETQYF. This chain uses TRBV9 with TRBJ2-5; 11 bases fit TRBD2. The CDR3 covers 15 residues. The ends lost 2 bases at V and 5 bases at J; junction bases unmatched: 5. Per the germline V gene, CDR1 is SGDLS and CDR2 is YYNGEE.

The chain combines TRBV20-1 with TRBJ1-5; unclear D gene. The germline V gene encodes CDR1 DFQATT and CDR2 SNEGSKA (reference sequence). This CDR3 spans 13 amino acids. V gave up 6 bases and J gave up 3 bases, with 12 bases separating them. CDR3 nucleotide sequence: TGCAGTGCCCCCCGGGCCCTCAATCAGCCCCAGCATTTT. Translating it yields CSAPRALNQPQHF.

This rearrangement joins TRBV12-3 or TRBV12-4 to TRBJ1-5; a weak D match, TRBD1 (6 bases). Deletions cut 6 bases from V and 6 bases from J, with 18 bases between. This CDR3 has 15 amino acids. CDR3 residues: CASSLQGSRGQPQHF. The CDR3 region has the DNA TGTGCCAGCAGCCTCCAGGGGAGTAGGGGTCAGCCCCAGCATTTT.

This clonotype turned up a few times. The CDR3 region has the DNA TGTGCCAGCAGTGAAGTAGCGGGAGCTGCTGATACGCAGTATTTT. Encoded protein: CASSEVAGAADTQYF. The chain has TRBV6-1 and TRBJ2-3; 9 bases are a match to TRBD2. Per germline, CDR1 MNHNS and CDR2 SASEGT. V lost 1 base and J lost 6; bases outside the gene matches: 5. CDR3 length equals 15 residues.

There are many counts of this clonotype. V usage is TRBV12-3 or TRBV12-4 and J usage is TRBJ2-5; unclear D gene. The CDR3 contains 13 residues. Deletions cut 2 bases from V and 5 bases from J, with 9 bases between. The CDR3 loop reads CASSLTFRETQYF. DNA for the CDR3: TGTGCCAGCAGTTTAACGTTCCGGGAGACCCAGTACTTC.

V is TRBV28 and J is TRBJ2-7, with TRBD1 as a possible D gene (6 bases). The CDR3 has 15 residues. CDR1 is MDHEN and CDR2 is SYDVKM in the germline V gene. Trimming took 3 bases from V and 2 from J, leaving 14 bases between them. The CDR3 DNA sequence: TGTGCCAGCAGTTTCCTCGAACAGGGAGCCTACGAGCAGTACTTC. Translation gives CASSFLEQGAYEQYF.

This clonotype was found a few times. This chain connects TRBV7-8 to TRBJ1-2, with 7 bases fitting TRBD1. In germline, CDR1 is SGHVS, CDR2 FQNEAQ. V lost 4 bases, J lost 5 bases, and 13 bases stayed unmatched. The CDR3 runs 16 residues. The CDR3 DNA sequence: TGTGCCAGCAGCTCTTATCCCGGGACAGCGAGTTATGGCTACACCTTC. This sequence encodes CASSSYPGTASYGYTF. Looking up the rest from reference TRBV7-8 and TRBJ1-2 gives the full variable domain: GAGVSQSPRYKVAKRGQDVALRCDPISGHVSLFWYQQALGQGPEFLTYFQNEAQLDKSGLPSDRFFAERPEGSVSTLKIQRTQQEDSAVYLCASSSYPGTASYGYTFGSGTRLTVV.

This clonotype was seen many times. The chain has TRBV29-1 and TRBJ2-3, with D unclear. There are 13 residues in the CDR3. V lost 7 bases and J 0 bases, leaving 11 bases between the germline ends. The germline gives CDR1 SQVTM, CDR2 ANQGSEA. The CDR3 loop is CSGSPSSTDTQYF. The CDR3 region has the DNA TGCAGCGGCTCCCCTTCTAGCACAGATACGCAGTATTTT.

This clonotype has just a few counts. The chain combines TRBV4-3 with TRBJ1-2, with 7 bases aligning to TRBD1. Trimming removed 7 bases from V and 2 bases from J; junction bases left unmatched: 7. Looked up from germline, CDR1 is LGHNA and CDR2 is YSLEER. The CDR3 covers 14 residues. CDR3 DNA sequence: TGCGCCAGCACCCAGTGGACAGGAAACTATGGCTACACCTTC. This codes for CASTQWTGNYGYTF.

This clonotype has more than one count but fewer than ten. The chain is built from TRBV20-1 and TRBJ2-7; TRBD1 might be the D (7 bases). V lost 3 bases to trimming and J lost 0 bases, with 9 bases between them. The CDR3 loop spans 13 amino acids. Per germline, CDR1 DFQATT and CDR2 SNEGSKA (reference sequence). The CDR3 protein is CSAREGASYEQYF. CDR3 coding DNA: TGCAGTGCTAGGGAGGGGGCCTCCTACGAGCAGTACTTC.

The sample holds many counts of this clonotype. The V call is TRBV10-3, the J call TRBJ2-2, with TRBD2 matching over 9 bases. The CDR3 runs to 15 residues. Germline V gene lookup returns CDR1 ENHRY and CDR2 SYGVKD. The V segment lost 6 bases and the J segment 4 bases; nucleotides outside the gene matches: 6. Written as DNA, the CDR3 is TGTGCCATCAGCCCCGGGACTAGCACCACCGGGGAGCTGTTTTTT. Translated, it gives CAISPGTSTTGELFF.